The present TCR beta chain was sequenced within a study of blood T cells in healthy people across ages. Overall study results and limits: Percentage of naive T cells showed a strong correlation with TCR beta diversity.

Sample-barcoded 5' priming and a J-beta primer mix drove a second PCR of about 6 to 12 cycles. TCRdb processed the 5' RACE reads anew with MiXCR; each CDR3 protein has one entry. The table has about 1 million distinct CDR3 sequences, more than 40% seen once; the top ten hold over 15%. This clonotype turned up a few times. The target antigen is unknown. The sample consisted of blood. This receptor was identified in a woman aged 55-69 years in good health.

The CDR3 is CASSARLAGVQYF. DNA of the CDR3: TGTGCCAGCAGCGCCCGACTAGCGGGAGTGCAGTACTTC. The chain recombines TRBV9 with TRBJ2-7; TRBD2 aligns across 12 bases. Germline V CDR1 and CDR2: SGDLS, YYNGEE. The CDR3 contains 13 residues. After removal of 3 bases from V and 9 bases from J, the junction contained 4 bases not matched to a gene.